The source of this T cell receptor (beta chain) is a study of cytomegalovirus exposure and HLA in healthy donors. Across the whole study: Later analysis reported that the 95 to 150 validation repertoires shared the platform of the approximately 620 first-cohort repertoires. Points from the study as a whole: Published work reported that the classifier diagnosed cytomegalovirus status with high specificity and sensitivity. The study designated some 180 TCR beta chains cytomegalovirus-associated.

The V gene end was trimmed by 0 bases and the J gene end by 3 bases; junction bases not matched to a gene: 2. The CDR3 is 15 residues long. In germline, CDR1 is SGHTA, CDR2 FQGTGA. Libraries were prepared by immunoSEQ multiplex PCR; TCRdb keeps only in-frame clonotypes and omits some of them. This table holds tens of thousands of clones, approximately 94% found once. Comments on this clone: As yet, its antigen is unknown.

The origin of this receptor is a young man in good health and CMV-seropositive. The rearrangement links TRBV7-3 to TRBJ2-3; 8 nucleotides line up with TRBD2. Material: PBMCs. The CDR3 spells CASSLTSGETDTQYF. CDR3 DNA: TGTGCCAGCAGCTTAACTAGCGGGGAGACAGATACGCAGTATTTT.